The 19 T cell receptor beta chains given below trace back to one sample, sequenced in a study of T cell repertoires in cytomegalovirus infection. For these receptors, no antigen is known. TCRdb re-analysed the reads in MiXCR, keeping a single row per CDR3 protein. The table lists 69,000 or so distinct CDR3 sequences, around 28% of them singletons, with roughly three fifths in the top ten. This sample comprised CD8+ T cells from cultured PBMCs, obtained from culture after CMV antigen stimulation. These receptors all stem from a human donor in good health (CMV status not recorded). Some clones in this sample may be carry-over from other donors' samples.

This clonotype turned up a few times. The rearrangement links TRBV6-1 to TRBJ1-5; no reliable D call. The CDR3 loop spans 20 amino acids. Germline assignment: CDR1 MNHNS and CDR2 SASEGT. The V gene lost 0 bases and the J gene lost 0 bases, with 21 bases spanning the gap. CDR3 DNA sequence: TGTGCCAGCAGTGAAGCGAAGAGGGCCGGTTCTCGGGGTAGCAATCAGCCCCAGCATTTT. It is translated as CASSEAKRAGSRGSNQPQHF.

This clonotype came up a few times. This rearrangement joins TRBV29-1 to TRBJ1-1; maybe TRBD1 (5 bases). CDR1 and CDR2 (germline): SQVTM, ANQGSEA. V lost 6 bases to trimming and J lost 1 base, with 12 bases between them. The CDR3 covers 13 residues. The CDR3 spells CSVPPTANTEAFF. The DNA for the CDR3 is TGCAGCGTCCCTCCGACAGCGAACACTGAAGCTTTCTTT.

This clonotype was observed a few times. The CDR3 sequence is CASSSMRADNYGYTF. The CDR3, as DNA: TGTGCCAGCAGCAGTATGCGGGCGGACAACTATGGCTACACCTTC. The V gene is TRBV7-9, the J gene TRBJ1-2; D is undetermined. V lost 5 bases and J lost 2, with 15 bases in between. The CDR3 covers 15 residues. Germline lookup yields CDR1 SEHNR and CDR2 FQNEAQ (reference sequence).

In this sample, this clonotype turned up a few times. This rearrangement joins TRBV7-2 to TRBJ1-1; TRBD1 matches at 10 bases. The junction had 5 bases not matched to a gene; V was cut back by 3 bases and J by 1 base. In germline, CDR1 is SGHTA, CDR2 FQGNSA. The CDR3 covers 16 residues. In DNA, the CDR3 is TGTGCCAGCAGCTTGGGACAGGGGATGGGGAACACTGAAGCTTTCTTT. It codes for CASSLGQGMGNTEAFF.

This clonotype came up many times. The chain employs TRBV7-8 and TRBJ2-5; TRBD2 might be the D (6 bases). V dropped 8 bases and J dropped 3 bases, with 13 bases sitting between them. Germline loops: CDR1 SGHVS, CDR2 FQNEAQ. The CDR3 has 13 residues. The CDR3 reads CASGSSAKETQYF. CDR3 nucleotide sequence: TGTGCCAGCGGATCTAGCGCAAAAGAGACCCAGTACTTC.

A few counts support this clonotype. The rearrangement joins TRBV14 to TRBJ2-1, with D perhaps matching TRBD1 (5 bases). CDR3 length: 17 amino acids. The germline V gene has CDR1 SGHDN and CDR2 FVKESK. Between the trimmed V and J ends, which lost 4 bases and 0 bases, there was a span of 16 bases. CDR3: CASSLHQGFSSYNEQFF. CDR3 DNA sequence: TGTGCCAGCAGCCTCCACCAGGGATTTAGCTCCTACAATGAGCAGTTCTTC.

The rearrangement uses TRBV27 and TRBJ2-5; tentative D call: TRBD2 (5 bases). CDR1 and CDR2 (germline): MNHEY, SMNVEV (reference sequence). V was trimmed by 6 bases and J by 5 bases, leaving 16 bases between them. The CDR3 extends over 14 amino acids. CDR3 in amino acids: CASSHLRRRETQYF. CDR3 sequence (DNA): TGTGCCAGCAGCCACCTGAGGAGGCGGGAGACCCAGTACTTC.

This clonotype was observed many times. The junction departs from germline at one end; a sequencing error may be responsible. The chain links TRBV7-6 to TRBJ1-1, with D perhaps matching TRBD1 (5 bases). Germline loops: CDR1 SGHVS, CDR2 FNYEAQ. The CDR3 totals 18 residues. CDR3: CASSLGPGQGRLNAEAFF. In DNA, the CDR3 is TGTGCCAGCAGCTTGGGGCCCGGCCAGGGCCGACTGAACGCTGAAGCTTTCTTT.

This clonotype appeared a few times. This chain links TRBV7-6 with TRBJ2-3, with D perhaps given as TRBD1 or TRBD2 (5 bases each). Germline V gives CDR1 SGHVS, CDR2 FNYEAQ. The V gene lost 2 bases and the J gene lost 1 base, with 13 bases spanning the gap. The CDR3 has 16 amino acids. The chain's CDR3 is CASSLMGTFGTDTQYF. The CDR3 DNA sequence: TGTGCCAGCAGCTTAATGGGGACCTTCGGCACAGATACGCAGTATTTT.

This chain connects TRBV27 to TRBJ1-2; TRBD1 matches at 8 bases. CDR1 and CDR2 from the germline V gene are MNHEY and SMNVEV (reference sequence). This CDR3 has 16 residues. Germline trimming cut 5 bases from V and 3 bases from J; bases unmatched to any gene: 11. The CDR3 DNA reads TGTGCCAGCAGTCCTTGGACAGGGCGAAATGACTATGGCTACACCTTC. It codes for CASSPWTGRNDYGYTF.

Comments on this clonotype: An end of the junction does not agree with germline; a read error may underlie this. Here the CDR3 reads CVSKATGTAVYEQYF. CDR3 nucleotides: TGTGTCAGTAAGGCCACCGGGACAGCAGTCTACGAGCAGTACTTC. The chain employs TRBV19 and TRBJ2-7, with 7 nucleotides matching TRBD1. There are 15 residues in the CDR3. In germline, CDR1 is LNHDA, CDR2 SQIVND (reference sequence).

The chain has TRBV11-3 and TRBJ2-1, with a possible D match to TRBD1 (6 bases). Germline CDR1 is SGHNT and CDR2 is YENEEA. The CDR3 is made up of 13 amino acids. The V and J ends lost 1 base and 8 bases respectively, with 9 bases between them. CDR3 sequence (DNA): TGTGCCAGCAGCTTAGCCTCAGGGGATGAGCAGTTCTTC. It codes for CASSLASGDEQFF.

This clonotype occurred a few times. The chain is built from TRBV12-3 or TRBV12-4 and TRBJ2-7; 8 bases are a match to TRBD1. J lost 7 bases, V lost 4 bases, and 6 bases had no gene match. The CDR3 extends over 13 amino acids. As DNA, the CDR3 is TGTGCCAGCAGTTCCGGAACAGGGGGAGAGCAGTACTTC. It yields the protein CASSSGTGGEQYF.

The V call is TRBV10-2, the J call TRBJ2-2, with D perhaps matching TRBD1 (5 bases). CDR3 size: 15 residues. V was shortened by 5 bases and J by 0 bases, with 10 bases between the two germline ends. Germline V gene data show CDR1 as WSHSY and CDR2 as SAAADI. In nucleotides, the CDR3 is TGCGCCAGCAGTATACGACAGACGAACACCGGGGAGCTGTTTTTT. It is translated as CASSIRQTNTGELFF.

A few counts support this clonotype. J is TRBJ2-1 and V is TRBV5-5; D unclear. Germline CDR1 SGHKS, CDR2 YYEKEE (reference sequence). The CDR3 consists of 12 residues. Trimming cost V 4 bases and J 5 bases, with 7 bases left between them. This CDR3 is CASSAANNEQFF. CDR3 in DNA: TGTGCCAGCAGCGCTGCCAACAATGAGCAGTTCTTC.

The CDR3 nucleotides read TGCGCCAGCAGCCAAGACCCCAGCGGTTTAGCGGGAGTAGGCTACGAGCAGTACTTC. This translates into CASSQDPSGLAGVGYEQYF. The chain links TRBV4-3 to TRBJ2-7, with TRBD2 matching 9 bases. Trimming took 0 bases from V and 3 from J; bases not matched to a gene: 15. Germline V gene data show CDR1 as LGHNA and CDR2 as YSLEER. The CDR3 consists of 19 residues.

This clonotype has just a few counts. The J gene is TRBJ2-7, the V gene TRBV7-6; D not resolved. There are 13 residues in the CDR3. V lost 1 base, J lost 5 bases, and 9 bases lay in between. CDR1 is SGHVS and CDR2 is FNYEAQ in the germline V gene. Written as DNA, the CDR3 is TGTGCCAGCAGCTTAGTGGTAAGGGACGAGCAGTACTTC. Translation gives CASSLVVRDEQYF.

Only a few counts were recorded for this clonotype. The chain couples TRBV27 to TRBJ1-2; 8 positions agree with TRBD1. There are 14 residues in the CDR3. Per germline, CDR1 MNHEY and CDR2 SMNVEV (reference sequence). V trimming: 2 bases; J trimming: 7 bases; junction bases outside the gene matches: 6. This chain's CDR3 is CASSLGSGGVGYTF. CDR3 nucleotide sequence: TGTGCCAGCAGTTTAGGCTCAGGGGGCGTTGGCTACACCTTC.

J is TRBJ2-1 and V is TRBV6-2 or TRBV6-3, with 10 bases lining up with TRBD2. J was trimmed by 0 bases and V by 5 bases; bases with no gene match: 1. The CDR3 consists of 15 residues. The germline gives CDR1 MNHEY, CDR2 SVGEGT. The CDR3 coding sequence is TGTGCCAGCAGTACTAGCGGGACCTCCTACAATGAGCAGTTCTTC. Its protein is CASSTSGTSYNEQFF.